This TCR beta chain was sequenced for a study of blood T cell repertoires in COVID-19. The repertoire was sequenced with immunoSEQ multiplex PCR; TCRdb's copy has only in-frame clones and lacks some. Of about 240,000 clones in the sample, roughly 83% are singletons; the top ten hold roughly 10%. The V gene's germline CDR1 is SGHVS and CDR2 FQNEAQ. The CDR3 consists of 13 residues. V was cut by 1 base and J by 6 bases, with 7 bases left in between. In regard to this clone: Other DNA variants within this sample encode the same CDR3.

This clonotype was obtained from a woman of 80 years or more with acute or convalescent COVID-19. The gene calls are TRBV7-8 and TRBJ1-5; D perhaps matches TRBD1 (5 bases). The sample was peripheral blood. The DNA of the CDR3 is TGTGCCAGCAGCTTAGTTCAGGGTCAGCCCCAGCATTTT. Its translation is CASSLVQGQPQHF.